Each of the 32 T cell receptor beta chains below was sequenced from the same sample in a study of T cell changes during pregnancy in multiple sclerosis. Clones were sequenced by immunoSEQ multiplex PCR, and TCRdb holds only the in-frame ones, with some missing. This sample has about 99,000 clones, with approximately 93% found just once. The sample consisted of peripheral blood, taken after pregnancy. These receptor sequences come from a female donor with multiple sclerosis, enrolled in a pregnancy study.

The chain joins TRBV7-9 to TRBJ1-1; D gene ambiguous. The CDR3 has 12 residues. Deletions cut 2 bases from V and 8 bases from J, with 9 bases between. The germline CDR1 and CDR2 sequences are SEHNR and FQNEAQ (reference sequence). The CDR3 nucleotides read TGTGCCAGCAGCTTATCGGCAGGCGAAGCTTTCTTT. This translates into CASSLSAGEAFF.

This rearrangement joins TRBV20-1 to TRBJ2-1; possibly TRBD2 for D (6 bases). Per germline, CDR1 DFQATT and CDR2 SNEGSKA (reference sequence). Trimming took off 6 bases at V and 9 bases at J, with 12 bases between the two ends. The CDR3 has 11 amino acids. CDR3 bases: TGCAGTGCCACGACTAGTAGTGAGCAGTTCTTC. Residues: CSATTSSEQFF.

The chain joins TRBV7-8 to TRBJ2-5; TRBD2 matches at 8 bases. Germline V lookup: CDR1 SGHVS, CDR2 FQNEAQ. CDR3 length equals 18 residues. After removal of 5 bases from V and 0 bases from J, the junction contained 14 bases not matched to a gene. The CDR3 spells CASSRTRAGVRYQETQYF. The CDR3 nucleotides read TGTGCCAGCAGCCGAACCCGAGCGGGAGTGAGGTACCAAGAGACCCAGTACTTC.

This clone was detected only once. The chain recombines TRBV27 with TRBJ1-4; the match to TRBD1 covers 8 bases. V was clipped by 5 bases and J by 4 bases; unmatched bases: 6. The CDR3 consists of 15 residues. CDR1 and CDR2 (germline): MNHEY, SMNVEV (reference sequence). The CDR3 sequence: CASSTRDRLNEKLFF. Here the CDR3 DNA reads TGTGCCAGCAGTACAAGGGACAGGCTTAATGAAAAACTGTTTTTT.

This chain joins TRBV29-1 and TRBJ2-2, with no clear D. The CDR3 has 13 residues. V was trimmed by 3 bases and J by 0 bases, leaving 5 bases between them. Germline CDR1 and CDR2: SQVTM and ANQGSEA. This CDR3 is CSVDSSNTGELFF. The CDR3 coding sequence is TGCAGCGTTGACTCCTCGAACACCGGGGAGCTGTTTTTT.

The chain employs TRBV4-3 and TRBJ2-5, with D uncertain. Germline CDR1 and CDR2: LGHNA and YSLEER. The V and J ends lost 2 bases and 4 bases respectively, with 11 bases between them. CDR3 length equals 14 residues. CDR3 coding DNA: TGCGCCAGCAGCCAACACGGAGTACGAGAGACCCAGTACTTC. Amino acids: CASSQHGVRETQYF.

V gene TRBV7-9 combines with J gene TRBJ1-4; 7 bases fit TRBD1. From germline, CDR1 is SEHNR and CDR2 FQNEAQ (reference sequence). There are 15 residues in the CDR3. V lost 5 bases to trimming and J lost 5 bases; unmatched junction nucleotides: 8. The CDR3 is CASSLGTDLNEKLFF. The CDR3 nucleotides are TGTGCCAGCAGCCTCGGGACAGACTTGAATGAAAAACTGTTTTTT. Full variable domain (missing parts from reference TRBV7-9 and TRBJ1-4): DTGVSQNPRHKITKRGQNVTFRCDPISEHNRLYWYRQTLGQGPEFLTYFQNEAQLEKSRLLSDRFSAERPKGSFSTLEIQRTEQGDSAMYLCASSLGTDLNEKLFFGSGTQLSVL.

This clone was recorded once. The V gene is TRBV30, the J gene TRBJ2-5; tentative D call: TRBD2 (6 bases). V was cut by 1 base and J by 10 bases, with 10 bases left in between. The V gene's germline CDR1 is GTSNPN and CDR2 SVGIG (reference sequence). The CDR3 sequence is 11 residues long. The CDR3 DNA follows: TGTGCCTGGAGTGCGGGAGCCATCCAGTACTTC. Protein sequence: CAWSAGAIQYF.

J is TRBJ2-2 and V is TRBV5-1; tentatively, D is TRBD2 (5 bases). This CDR3 region has 14 residues. Germline-derived CDR1 and CDR2 are SGHRS and YFSETQ. V was pared by 4 bases and J by 1 base, with 8 bases between. The CDR3 loop is CASSQSGNTGELFF. DNA for the CDR3: TGCGCCAGCAGCCAGAGCGGGAACACCGGGGAGCTGTTTTTT.

The chain employs TRBV5-1 and TRBJ2-7; TRBD2 aligns across 7 bases. V was pared by 0 bases and J by 0 bases, with 6 bases of the junction left unmatched. Germline CDR1 SGHRS, CDR2 YFSETQ. The CDR3 consists of 16 residues. The CDR3: CASSLEGSGNSYEQYF. CDR3 in DNA: TGCGCCAGCAGCTTGGAGGGGAGCGGGAACTCCTACGAGCAGTACTTC.

This chain links TRBV11-2 with TRBJ2-7, with a tentative D call TRBD2 (6 bases). CDR3 length equals 14 residues. Germline V gene data show CDR1 as SGHAT and CDR2 as FQNNGV. The V and J ends lost 0 bases and 3 bases respectively, with 9 bases between them. CDR3 coding DNA: TGTGCCAGCAGCTTAGAAGCCGGGAGCTACGAGCAGTACTTC. As protein: CASSLEAGSYEQYF. The full variable domain, rest sourced from reference TRBV11-2 and TRBJ2-7, is EAGVAQSPRYKIIEKRQSVAFWCNPISGHATLYWYQQILGQGPKLLIQFQNNGVVDDSQLPKDRFSAERLKGVDSTLKIQPAKLEDSAVYLCASSLEAGSYEQYFGPGTRLTVT.

The chain links TRBV2 to TRBJ1-5; D gene uncertain. The CDR3 consists of 15 residues. The ends were cut back, 4 bases at V and 0 bases at J, with 10 bases in the middle. Germline V gives CDR1 SNHLY, CDR2 FYNNEI. The CDR3 protein is CASSVGFDSNQPQHF. CDR3 bases: TGTGCCAGCAGTGTCGGGTTTGATAGCAATCAGCCCCAGCATTTT.

The chain is built from TRBV11-2 and TRBJ2-3; D gene unclear. Between the trimmed V and J ends, which lost 5 bases and 0 bases, there was a span of 9 bases. The CDR3 has 14 residues. Germline CDR1 reads SGHAT; CDR2 reads FQNNGV. This CDR3 reads CASSPYSSTDTQYF. CDR3 bases: TGTGCCAGCAGCCCCTACTCTAGCACAGATACGCAGTATTTT.

DNA of the CDR3: TGTGCCAGCAGTTACTCGACTAGCCCCGGGGAGCTGTTTTTT. Translated, it gives CASSYSTSPGELFF. This chain connects TRBV6-5 to TRBJ2-2; 7 bases agree with TRBD2. Germline V gene data show CDR1 as MNHEY and CDR2 as SVGAGI. V lost 0 bases and J lost 6; bases outside the gene matches: 1. This CDR3 has 14 amino acids.

The chain has TRBV6-5 and TRBJ1-2; weak D call: TRBD1 (5 bases). V gave up 2 bases and J gave up 6 bases, with 16 bases separating them. This CDR3 has 15 amino acids. Germline V lookup: CDR1 MNHEY, CDR2 SVGAGI. The CDR3 DNA is TGTGCCAGCAGTTACACCTCGGGGGGTGGTGATGGCTACACCTTC. This encodes CASSYTSGGGDGYTF.

The chain employs TRBV10-3 and TRBJ1-5; the match to TRBD1 covers 9 bases. Germline CDR1 reads ENHRY; CDR2 reads SYGVKD. CDR3 length: 16 residues. After removal of 6 bases from V and 1 base from J, the junction contained 7 bases not matched to a gene. This CDR3 reads CAISAGTGISNQPQHF. The CDR3 DNA reads TGTGCCATCAGCGCCGGGACAGGGATCAGCAATCAGCCCCAGCATTTT.

The genes are TRBV30 and TRBJ1-1; D is uncertain. From germline, CDR1 is GTSNPN and CDR2 SVGIG (reference sequence). This CDR3 comprises 13 residues. Trimming stripped 3 bases from V and 1 base from J, with 9 bases between. The CDR3 nucleotides read TGTGCCTGGAGCAGTCACAGGAACACTGAAGCTTTCTTT. Protein sequence: CAWSSHRNTEAFF.

The chain carries TRBV14 and TRBJ2-7, with D uncertain. Per the germline V gene, CDR1 is SGHDN and CDR2 is FVKESK. V lost 1 base and J 6 bases, leaving 13 bases between the germline ends. The CDR3 contains 14 residues. The CDR3 region has the DNA TGTGCCAGCAGCCAAGTTATAGGATGGGCCGAGCAGTACTTC. This encodes CASSQVIGWAEQYF.

The DNA for the CDR3 is TGTGCCAGCAGTGATAGAGCAGGGGGTCTCTACGAGCAGTACTTC. Protein sequence: CASSDRAGGLYEQYF. This chain links TRBV2 with TRBJ2-7, with 7 nucleotides matching TRBD1. V lost 3 bases, J lost 3 bases, and 8 bases stayed unmatched. Looked up from germline, CDR1 is SNHLY and CDR2 is FYNNEI. This CDR3 spans 15 amino acids. Looking up the rest from reference TRBV2 and TRBJ2-7 gives the full variable domain: EPEVTQTPSHQVTQMGQEVILRCVPISNHLYFYWYRQILGQKVEFLVSFYNNEISEKSEIFDDQFSVERPDGSNFTLKIRSTKLEDSAMYFCASSDRAGGLYEQYFGPGTRLTVT.

This chain uses TRBV6-1 with TRBJ1-5; 7 bases are a match to TRBD1. Germline CDR1 is MNHNS and CDR2 is SASEGT. CDR3 length: 17 residues. With 2 bases clipped from V and 4 bases from J, the junction kept 11 bases outside the gene matches. The CDR3 region is CASSERTGFRENQPQHF. The CDR3, as DNA: TGTGCCAGCAGTGAAAGGACAGGCTTCAGGGAAAATCAGCCCCAGCATTTT.

J is TRBJ1-2 and V is TRBV11-2; no definite D call. Germline V gene sequence: CDR1 SGHAT, CDR2 FQNNGV. This CDR3 has 17 amino acids. V lost 5 bases to trimming and J lost 4 bases, with 23 bases between them. CDR3: CASSLLGEGFSGYGYTF. In DNA form, the CDR3 reads TGTGCCAGCAGCCTACTTGGGGAGGGCTTCTCGGGCTATGGCTACACCTTC.

This rearrangement joins TRBV4-1 to TRBJ2-1; 11 bases align to TRBD2. CDR1 and CDR2 from the germline V gene are MGHRA and YSYEKL. This CDR3 region has 18 residues. The junction had 7 bases not matched to a gene; V was cut back by 2 bases and J by 1 base. CDR3: CASSQPTSGRRSYNEQFF. The CDR3 DNA reads TGCGCCAGCAGCCAACCCACTAGCGGGAGAAGATCCTACAATGAGCAGTTCTTC.

The rearrangement links TRBV14 to TRBJ2-7; D is unclear. V was cut by 3 bases and J by 4 bases, with 4 bases left in between. Germline V lookup: CDR1 SGHDN, CDR2 FVKESK. The CDR3 consists of 11 residues. The CDR3 bases are TGTGCCAGCAGCCAGTATTACGAGCAGTACTTC. Residues: CASSQYYEQYF. The variable domain in full, with the rest retrieved from reference TRBV14 and TRBJ2-7, is EAGVTQFPSHSVIEKGQTVTLRCDPISGHDNLYWYRRVMGKEIKFLLHFVKESKQDESGMPNNRFLAERTGGTYSTLKVQPAELEDSGVYFCASSQYYEQYFGPGTRLTVT.

CDR3 nucleotides: TGTGCCAGCAGCTTAGTAGCGGGTCCCTACAATGAGCAGTTCTTC. Translated, it gives CASSLVAGPYNEQFF. The chain is built from TRBV7-2 and TRBJ2-1, with TRBD2 matching 7 bases. Germline CDR1 reads SGHTA; CDR2 reads FQGNSA. This CDR3 is 15 amino acids long. The V segment lost 1 base and the J segment 2 bases; nucleotides outside the gene matches: 2.

The chain is built from TRBV19 and TRBJ2-3, with D perhaps matching TRBD2 (6 bases). Between the trimmed V and J ends, which lost 5 bases and 0 bases, there was a span of 15 bases. The CDR3 runs to 16 residues. Germline assignment: CDR1 LNHDA and CDR2 SQIVND (reference sequence). The CDR3 reads CASSLRATSSTDTQYF. CDR3 bases: TGTGCCAGTAGTCTGAGGGCCACTAGCAGCACAGATACGCAGTATTTT.

This CDR3 is CASQPTLASEQYF. The CDR3 DNA reads as TGTGCCAGTCAACCCACCCTAGCATCCGAGCAGTACTTC. V gene TRBV6-5 combines with J gene TRBJ2-7; tentatively, D is TRBD2 (5 bases). This CDR3 region has 13 residues. V was cut by 9 bases and J by 6 bases, with 18 bases left in between. Germline V gene data show CDR1 as MNHEY and CDR2 as SVGAGI.

V gene TRBV13 combines with J gene TRBJ2-2; D is unclear. V gave up 2 bases and J gave up 6 bases, with 7 bases separating them. Per the germline V gene, CDR1 is PRHDT and CDR2 is FYEKMQ (reference sequence). This CDR3 has 13 amino acids. CDR3 residues: CASSLSGSGELFF. The CDR3 nucleotides are TGTGCCAGCAGCTTATCCGGGTCCGGGGAGCTGTTTTTT.

The chain uses TRBV7-6 and TRBJ1-1; 7 bases line up with TRBD1. CDR1 SGHVS and CDR2 FNYEAQ come from the germline V gene. Trimming cost V 2 bases and J 1 base; bases outside gene matches: 4. The CDR3 runs 15 residues. In DNA form, the CDR3 reads TGTGCCAGCAGCTTATCCCCAGGGGGGAACACTGAAGCTTTCTTT. It encodes CASSLSPGGNTEAFF.

The chain combines TRBV27 with TRBJ2-5; 9 nucleotides match TRBD2. The V gene's germline CDR1 is MNHEY and CDR2 SMNVEV (reference sequence). Unmatched junction bases numbered 15, after V lost 2 bases and J lost 5 bases. There are 18 residues in the CDR3. CDR3 in amino acids: CASSLRLFGGRDGETQYF. In DNA form, the CDR3 reads TGTGCCAGCAGTTTAAGGCTTTTCGGCGGGAGGGATGGGGAGACCCAGTACTTC.

The V and J genes are TRBV4-2 and TRBJ1-5; 9 bases match TRBD1. The CDR3 runs to 16 residues. Losses at the gene ends were 3 bases for V and 5 bases for J; bases not matched to a gene: 8. The germline V gene encodes CDR1 LGHNA and CDR2 YNFKEQ. CDR3 sequence (DNA): TGTGCCAGCAGCCAGGGGGGGACAGGGATTTATCAGCCCCAGCATTTT. This translates into CASSQGGTGIYQPQHF.

The genes are TRBV29-1 and TRBJ1-4, with D perhaps matching TRBD1 (6 bases). V lost 6 bases to trimming and J lost 1 base, with 12 bases between them. Looked up from germline, CDR1 is SQVTM and CDR2 is ANQGSEA. This CDR3 comprises 14 residues. As DNA, the CDR3 is TGCAGCGTGGGGACAATTGAAACTAATGAAAAACTGTTTTTT. Translation gives CSVGTIETNEKLFF.

The count of this clone is one. This chain links TRBV2 with TRBJ2-1, with TRBD1 as a possible D gene (5 bases). The CDR3 covers 17 residues. Deletions cut 6 bases from V and 1 base from J, with 19 bases between. The germline V gene encodes CDR1 SNHLY and CDR2 FYNNEI. DNA for the CDR3: TGTGCCAGCAGCTCGAGGATCAGGGTAAGGTCCTACAATGAGCAGTTCTTC. Translating it yields CASSSRIRVRSYNEQFF.